Below are 7 T cell receptor beta chains sequenced from a single sample in a study of CD4 T cells in relation to SARS-CoV-2 and coronaviruses. No antigens are known for them. Libraries were prepared by immunoSEQ multiplex PCR; TCRdb keeps only in-frame clonotypes and omits some of them. This table has roughly 16,000 clones, 65% to 85% appearing once. CD4+ T cells from unexposed donors were obtained before the COVID-19 pandemic (2011-2018). CD4+ T cells were isolated from the cells after 10 days of culture. The sample consisted of CD4+ T cells from PBMCs, cultured in vitro. All receptors come from a human donor in good health.

This rearrangement joins TRBV7-8 to TRBJ2-1; D gene ambiguous. CDR1 SGHVS and CDR2 FQNEAQ come from the germline V gene. The CDR3 has 12 residues. Trimming shortened V by 0 bases and J by 8 bases, and 5 bases separated the two germline ends. CDR3 sequence: CASSLARDEQFF. DNA for the CDR3: TGTGCCAGCAGCTTAGCTCGGGATGAGCAGTTCTTC.

The rearrangement links TRBV28 to TRBJ2-2; tentatively, D is TRBD1 (5 bases). The CDR3 is 16 amino acids. V was trimmed by 2 bases and J by 0 bases, leaving 10 bases between them. Germline V gives CDR1 MDHEN, CDR2 SYDVKM. The CDR3 sequence is CASSLLGLANTGELFF. The DNA of the CDR3 is TGTGCCAGCAGTTTACTGGGGCTCGCGAACACCGGGGAGCTGTTTTTT. Full variable domain (outside the CDR3, taken from reference TRBV28 and TRBJ2-2): DVKVTQSSRYLVKRTGEKVFLECVQDMDHENMFWYRQDPGLGLRLIYFSYDVKMKEKGDIPEGYSVSREKKERFSLILESASTNQTSMYLCASSLLGLANTGELFFGEGSRLTVL.

The chain employs TRBV5-1 and TRBJ2-2; D not certain. The CDR3 contains 14 residues. CDR1 SGHRS and CDR2 YFSETQ come from the germline V gene. Trimming pared 0 bases from V and 3 bases from J, leaving 6 bases between. The CDR3 here is CASSLDGHTGELFF. Written as DNA, the CDR3 is TGCGCCAGCAGCTTGGACGGCCACACCGGGGAGCTGTTTTTT.

The chain links TRBV19 to TRBJ2-2; D is possibly TRBD1 (5 bases). Per the germline V gene, CDR1 is LNHDA and CDR2 is SQIVND (reference sequence). This CDR3 is built from 15 residues. V was trimmed by 7 bases and J by 2 bases, leaving 14 bases between them. CDR3 sequence: CASTTGRVNTGELFF. The CDR3 DNA follows: TGTGCCAGTACTACGGGCAGGGTCAACACCGGGGAGCTGTTTTTT.

The CDR3 reads CASSLLTGKGTGELFF. The CDR3 nucleotides read TGTGCCAGCTCACTTTTGACAGGGAAGGGCACCGGGGAGCTGTTTTTT. The chain employs TRBV18 and TRBJ2-2; the match to TRBD1 covers 7 bases. This CDR3 comprises 16 residues. CDR1 is KGHSH, CDR2 LQKENI, per germline. Trimming at V came to 4 bases and at J to 4 bases, leaving 9 bases not matched to a gene.

The gene calls are TRBV6-5 and TRBJ1-5; D perhaps matches TRBD1 (6 bases). The CDR3 length is 14 residues. V was shortened by 0 bases and J by 6 bases, with 9 bases between the two germline ends. Germline values: CDR1 MNHEY, CDR2 SVGAGI. CDR3 sequence reads: CASSYSSGAQPQHF. The CDR3 bases are TGTGCCAGCAGTTACTCGTCAGGGGCTCAGCCCCAGCATTTT.

CDR3 nucleotide sequence: TGTGCCACCAGTGATACACAGGGTTACGGGCAGCCCCAGCATTTT. This gives the protein CATSDTQGYGQPQHF. The gene calls are TRBV24-1 and TRBJ1-5; the D gene is possibly TRBD1 (6 bases). The germline CDR1 and CDR2 sequences are KGHDR and SFDVKD. The CDR3 is 15 residues long. V was clipped by 3 bases and J by 7 bases, with 15 bases between them.